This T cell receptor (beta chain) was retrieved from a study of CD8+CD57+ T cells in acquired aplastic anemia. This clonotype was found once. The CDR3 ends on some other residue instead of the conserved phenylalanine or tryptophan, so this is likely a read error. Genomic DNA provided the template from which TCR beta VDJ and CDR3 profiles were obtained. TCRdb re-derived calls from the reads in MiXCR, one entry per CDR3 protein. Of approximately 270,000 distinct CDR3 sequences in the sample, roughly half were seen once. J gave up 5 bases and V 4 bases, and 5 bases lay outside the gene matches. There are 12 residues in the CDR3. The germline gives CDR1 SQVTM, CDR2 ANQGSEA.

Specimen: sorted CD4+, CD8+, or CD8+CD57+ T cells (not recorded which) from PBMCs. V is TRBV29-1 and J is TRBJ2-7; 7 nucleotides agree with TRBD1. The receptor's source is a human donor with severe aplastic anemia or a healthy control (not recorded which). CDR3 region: CSVGRGRNEQYS. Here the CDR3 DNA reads TGCAGCGTTGGTAGGGGGCGTAACGAGCAGTACTCC.